One sample yielded the 20 T cell receptor beta chains listed below, sequenced in a study of response to subunit inactivated influenza vaccine. TCRdb passed the RT-PCR reads through MiXCR, listing each CDR3 protein once. Found here are just under 550,000 distinct CDR3 sequences, under 30% of them singletons; the top ten hold around 2.8%. The same sample was also studied in work on T cells expressing NK-cell markers. That source notes: UMIs accompanied the 5'RACE template switching by which TCR beta cDNA was made.

Sequenced material: CD4+ T cells sorted from PBMCs, taken 12 days after vaccination. These receptors came from a man aged 45-65 years who received an inactivated influenza vaccine.

The chain is built from TRBV6-2 or TRBV6-3 and TRBJ2-5, with D maybe TRBD2 (7 bases). The ends were cut back, 4 bases at V and 4 bases at J, with 19 bases in the middle. Germline assignment: CDR1 MNHEY and CDR2 SVGEGT. The CDR3 is 16 amino acids. The CDR3 here is CASSSLGGGVGETQYF. CDR3 DNA sequence: TGTGCCAGCAGTTCTTTAGGAGGGGGGGTCGGAGAGACCCAGTACTTC.

The V call is TRBV20-1, the J call TRBJ1-1; no reliable D call. V was cut by 2 bases and J by 13 bases, with 11 bases left in between. The germline V gene encodes CDR1 DFQATT and CDR2 SNEGSKA (reference sequence). The CDR3 covers 10 residues. Here the CDR3 reads CSARPPQVFF. Here the CDR3 DNA reads TGCAGTGCTAGACCCCCGCAAGTTTTCTTT.

This clonotype has only a few counts. V usage is TRBV7-8 and J usage is TRBJ2-2, with 7 bases identical to TRBD2. This CDR3 has 17 residues. Germline V gene sequence: CDR1 SGHVS, CDR2 FQNEAQ. Losses at the gene ends were 1 base for V and 4 bases for J; bases not matched to a gene: 9. CDR3 sequence reads: CASSLVRLAAFTGELFF. As DNA, the CDR3 is TGTGCCAGCAGCTTAGTTAGGCTAGCGGCTTTCACCGGGGAGCTGTTTTTT.

This clonotype was picked up a small number of times. This chain uses TRBV7-2 with TRBJ1-1; TRBD1 aligns across 7 bases. The germline V gene encodes CDR1 SGHTA and CDR2 FQGNSA. The V gene end was trimmed by 5 bases and the J gene end by 8 bases; junction bases not matched to a gene: 11. The length of the CDR3 is 14 residues. In DNA form, the CDR3 reads TGTGCCAGCAGCCCTCAGGGGGGGGCCGAGGAAGCTTTCTTT. Translating it yields CASSPQGGAEEAFF.

J is TRBJ1-2 and V is TRBV20-1; D remains unclear. V lost 3 bases, J lost 4 bases, and 12 bases lay in between. Germline CDR1 is DFQATT and CDR2 is SNEGSKA (reference sequence). This CDR3 is 13 amino acids long. CDR3 sequence (DNA): TGCAGTGCTAGCCGGCAGCTCCTCTATGGCTACACCTTC. Protein: CSASRQLLYGYTF.

This clonotype occurred many times. V gene TRBV10-3 combines with J gene TRBJ2-5; no clear D gene. CDR3 length: 13 amino acids. CDR1 is ENHRY, CDR2 SYGVKD, per germline. The ends were cut back, 10 bases at V and 1 base at J, with 13 bases in the middle. CDR3 sequence reads: CATLNTVQETQYF. The CDR3 DNA follows: TGTGCCACGCTAAATACGGTCCAAGAGACCCAGTACTTC.

The chain combines TRBV28 with TRBJ2-1, with 7 bases matching TRBD2. V was clipped by 8 bases and J by 6 bases; unmatched bases: 7. Per the germline V gene, CDR1 is MDHEN and CDR2 is SYDVKM. The CDR3 is 13 residues long. The chain's CDR3 is CASAGLPFNEQFF. CDR3 in DNA: TGTGCCAGCGCGGGACTACCTTTCAATGAGCAGTTCTTC.

The rearrangement links TRBV20-1 to TRBJ1-6; 8 bases line up with TRBD1. The CDR3 length is 14 residues. After removal of 3 bases from V and 9 bases from J, the junction contained 7 bases not matched to a gene. Germline assignment: CDR1 DFQATT and CDR2 SNEGSKA (reference sequence). The CDR3 is CSASSPGGGSPLHF. CDR3 in DNA: TGCAGTGCTAGTAGTCCAGGGGGCGGTTCACCCCTCCACTTT.

This clonotype showed up just a few times. J is TRBJ2-4 and V is TRBV28, with 9 bases that match TRBD1. Trimming cost V 5 bases and J 7 bases; bases outside gene matches: 6. The CDR3 extends over 14 amino acids. Germline V lookup: CDR1 MDHEN, CDR2 SYDVKM. The DNA of the CDR3 is TGTGCCAGCAGTCCCCCGGACAGGGGTAACATTCAGTACTTC. As protein: CASSPPDRGNIQYF.

The rearrangement uses TRBV29-1 and TRBJ2-6, with D perhaps TRBD1 (5 bases). Deletions cut 3 bases from V and 0 bases from J, with 12 bases between. Germline V gives CDR1 SQVTM, CDR2 ANQGSEA. This CDR3 contains 16 residues. In DNA, the CDR3 is TGCAGCGTTGAGTGGGGCGGCAGCTCTGGGGCCAACGTCCTGACTTTC. Its translation: CSVEWGGSSGANVLTF.

This chain connects TRBV20-1 to TRBJ2-7, with D possibly being TRBD2 (5 bases). The CDR3 extends over 15 amino acids. V shed 1 base and J shed 5 bases, with 18 bases lying between them. CDR1 DFQATT and CDR2 SNEGSKA come from the germline V gene (reference sequence). The DNA for the CDR3 is TGCAGTGCTAGAGCCTCCGGGATCACCACGAACGAGCAGTACTTC. Translation gives CSARASGITTNEQYF.

This clonotype was counted only a few times. The chain joins TRBV4-2 to TRBJ2-7; 9 nucleotides agree with TRBD2. This CDR3 is 17 amino acids long. Germline-derived CDR1 and CDR2 are LGHNA and YNFKEQ. Germline trimming cut 0 bases from V and 4 bases from J; bases unmatched to any gene: 10. CDR3 amino acids: CASSQDKRWREGYEQYF. The CDR3 DNA reads TGTGCCAGCAGCCAAGACAAGAGATGGCGGGAGGGTTACGAGCAGTACTTC.

The chain links TRBV28 to TRBJ2-7; 10 positions match TRBD2. With V trimmed by 4 bases and J by 0 bases, 6 bases remained unmatched. Germline assignment: CDR1 MDHEN and CDR2 SYDVKM. This CDR3 comprises 16 residues. The CDR3 here is CASSWTSGSASYEQYF. In DNA form, the CDR3 reads TGTGCCAGCAGTTGGACTAGCGGTTCTGCCTCCTACGAGCAGTACTTC. Filled out from reference TRBV28 and TRBJ2-7, the complete variable domain reads DVKVTQSSRYLVKRTGEKVFLECVQDMDHENMFWYRQDPGLGLRLIYFSYDVKMKEKGDIPEGYSVSREKKERFSLILESASTNQTSMYLCASSWTSGSASYEQYFGPGTRLTVT.

CDR3 protein: CASSMRGGVNYGYTF. In DNA, the CDR3 is TGTGCCAGTAGTATGAGGGGAGGCGTGAACTATGGCTACACCTTC. This chain uses TRBV19 with TRBJ1-2; D possibly corresponds to TRBD1 (5 bases). Germline V gene lookup returns CDR1 LNHDA and CDR2 SQIVND (reference sequence). V lost 3 bases to trimming and J lost 2 bases, with 13 bases between them. The CDR3 is 15 amino acids.

The chain links TRBV29-1 to TRBJ2-7; 7 bases align to TRBD1. CDR1 and CDR2 from the germline V gene are SQVTM and ANQGSEA. The CDR3 is 14 residues long. The J segment lost 6 bases and the V segment lost 4 bases, leaving 12 bases of the junction unmatched. This CDR3 is CSVVRDSVQGEQYF. The CDR3 DNA sequence: TGCAGCGTTGTAAGGGACAGTGTTCAGGGCGAGCAGTACTTC.

In its sample, this clonotype was seen a few times. The chain combines TRBV12-3 or TRBV12-4 with TRBJ2-1, with TRBD2 matching over 9 bases. The CDR3 has 17 residues. The trim removed 6 bases at V and 6 bases at J, leaving 15 bases unmatched. This chain's CDR3 is CASSPVGGRAWGNEQFF. The DNA for the CDR3 is TGTGCCAGCAGCCCGGTGGGCGGGAGGGCCTGGGGCAATGAGCAGTTCTTC.

This sequence joins TRBV3-1 and TRBJ1-5; 8 nucleotides match TRBD1. Germline CDR1 and CDR2: LGHDT and YNNKEL (reference sequence). Losses at the gene ends were 3 bases for V and 9 bases for J; bases not matched to a gene: 7. The CDR3 totals 14 residues. The CDR3 DNA is TGTGCCAGCAGCCACTGGGACAGGCCGTGGCCCCAGCATTTT. Protein sequence: CASSHWDRPWPQHF.

The sample holds a few counts of this clonotype. CDR3 sequence reads: CAISETSGSLNTGELFF. CDR3 DNA: TGTGCCATCAGTGAGACTAGCGGGAGTCTAAACACCGGGGAGCTGTTTTTT. This chain uses TRBV10-3 with TRBJ2-2, with 11 bases aligning to TRBD2. The CDR3 has 17 amino acids. V was clipped by 2 bases and J by 2 bases; unmatched bases: 4. CDR1 and CDR2 (germline): ENHRY, SYGVKD.

The gene calls are TRBV19 and TRBJ2-1; TRBD2 aligns across 7 bases. The CDR3 has 18 amino acids. The J segment lost 2 bases and the V segment lost 1 base, leaving 11 bases of the junction unmatched. Germline CDR1 and CDR2: LNHDA and SQIVND (reference sequence). CDR3 nucleotides: TGTGCCAGTAGTATAGCCTTGTGGAGGGAGGGAACCTACAATGAGCAGTTCTTC. It is translated as CASSIALWREGTYNEQFF.

This clonotype was counted between two and nine times. V is TRBV12-3 or TRBV12-4 and J is TRBJ1-2, with a weak D call TRBD1 (5 bases). There are 15 residues in the CDR3. The ends were cut back, 0 bases at V and 4 bases at J, with 12 bases in the middle. CDR3 loop: CASSLAHRLSYGYTF. CDR3 DNA: TGTGCCAGCAGTTTAGCTCACAGGTTATCCTATGGCTACACCTTC.